One sample yielded the 27 T cell receptor beta chains listed below, sequenced in a study of blood T cells in healthy people across ages. The use of a sample-barcoded 5' primer and a J-beta primer mix characterized a second PCR of 7 to 11 cycles. TCRdb ran MiXCR on the 5' RACE reads and lists one entry per CDR3 protein. The sample carries approximately 810,000 distinct CDR3 sequences, 29% recorded once. The source material was blood. The receptor source for this set is an elderly woman in good health.

This clonotype was counted a few times. Mismatch with germline at one junction end may stem from a read error. The J gene is TRBJ1-2, the V gene TRBV7-2, with D tentatively TRBD1 (5 bases). CDR1 SGHTA and CDR2 FQGNSA come from the germline V gene. The length of the CDR3 is 18 residues. This chain's CDR3 is CATSLLTAGRSRNYGYTF. In DNA, the CDR3 is TGTGCCACCAGCTTACTTACGGCGGGACGGAGTCGGAACTATGGCTACACCTTC. Variable domain in full (rest from reference TRBV7-2 and TRBJ1-2): GAGVSQSPSNKVTEKGKDVELRCDPISGHTALYWYRQSLGQGLEFLIYFQGNSAPDKSGLPSDRFSAERTGGSVSTLTIQRTQQEDSAVYLCATSLLTAGRSRNYGYTFGSGTRLTVV.

At least ten counts were recorded for this clonotype. The chain combines TRBV11-2 with TRBJ2-3; 8 bases match TRBD2. This CDR3 comprises 20 residues. CDR1 SGHAT and CDR2 FQNNGV come from the germline V gene. V trimming: 3 bases; J trimming: 3 bases; junction bases outside the gene matches: 20. Here the CDR3 DNA reads TGTGCCAGCAGCTTTGACCCCTTAACGGGGGGGCTAAGTAGTACAGATACGCAGTATTTT. Amino acids: CASSFDPLTGGLSSTDTQYF.

The chain employs TRBV3-1 and TRBJ2-2; the match to TRBD1 covers 8 bases. Germline V CDR1 and CDR2: LGHDT, YNNKEL (reference sequence). This CDR3 has 15 residues. The V and J ends lost 4 bases and 4 bases, in that order; junction bases with no gene match: 5. The CDR3, as DNA: TGTGCCAGCAGCCGAATGACAGGGGTCACCGGGGAGCTGTTTTTT. This translates into CASSRMTGVTGELFF.

The chain combines TRBV12-3 or TRBV12-4 with TRBJ1-5; TRBD1 aligns across 10 bases. This CDR3 contains 13 residues. The ends lost 5 bases at V and 7 bases at J; junction bases unmatched: 2. As DNA, the CDR3 is TGTGCCAGCAGTCAGGGACAGGGGCAGCCCCAGCATTTT. Translating it yields CASSQGQGQPQHF.

This clonotype appeared many times. This chain connects TRBV5-1 to TRBJ2-1, with D perhaps matching TRBD2 (5 bases). The germline V gene encodes CDR1 SGHRS and CDR2 YFSETQ. Between the trimmed V and J ends, which lost 0 bases and 7 bases, there was a span of 20 bases. There are 17 residues in the CDR3. The CDR3 region is CASSLGYMGNTGNEQFF. In DNA form, the CDR3 reads TGCGCCAGCAGCTTGGGGTATATGGGGAATACGGGAAATGAGCAGTTCTTC.

The chain couples TRBV12-3 or TRBV12-4 to TRBJ1-5; D unclear. Trimming cost V 3 bases and J 4 bases, with 7 bases left between them. The CDR3 sequence is 13 residues long. The CDR3 here is CASSLPENQPQHF. The CDR3 DNA reads as TGTGCCAGCAGTTTGCCCGAGAATCAGCCCCAGCATTTT.

This chain joins TRBV6-5 and TRBJ1-4; the D is unclear. Deletions cut 6 bases from V and 5 bases from J, with 13 bases between. Germline CDR1 is MNHEY and CDR2 is SVGAGI. The CDR3 runs 14 residues. In nucleotides, the CDR3 is TGTGCCAGCAGCAACGGGCAGAAGAATGAAAAACTGTTTTTT. Protein sequence: CASSNGQKNEKLFF.

This clonotype was picked up many times. The V call is TRBV24-1, the J call TRBJ2-3; possibly TRBD1 or TRBD2 for D (5 bases each). The CDR3 length is 14 residues. Per the germline V gene, CDR1 is KGHDR and CDR2 is SFDVKD. The ends were cut back, 4 bases at V and 5 bases at J, with 12 bases in the middle. CDR3 sequence (DNA): TGTGCCACCAGTGACCGGGGACGGCGAGATACGCAGTATTTT. Protein product: CATSDRGRRDTQYF.

The chain carries TRBV4-1 and TRBJ2-5; D may be TRBD1 or TRBD2 (5 bases each). Judging by the DNA end, TRBJ2-7 fits better; the J call may be wrong. The CDR3 contains 15 residues. Germline V gene data show CDR1 as MGHRA and CDR2 as YSYEKL. CDR3 sequence: CASSQDGDLTYEQYF. As DNA, the CDR3 is TGCGCCAGCAGCCAAGATGGGGACCTTACCTACGAGCAGTACTTC.

This clonotype appeared many times. A read error may be the cause here, since a much bigger clone is one base away. The rearrangement joins TRBV9 to TRBJ2-7; D assignment may be TRBD1 or TRBD2 (5 bases each). The CDR3 is 15 amino acids. V shed 5 bases and J shed 7 bases, with 22 bases lying between them. Germline V CDR1 and CDR2: SGDLS, YYNGEE. CDR3 sequence: CASRPRDGALYEQYF. In DNA form, the CDR3 reads TGTGCCAGCAGACCCCGGGACGGAGCCCTTTATGAGCAGTACTTC.

The genes are TRBV7-3 and TRBJ1-4; TRBD1 matches at 7 bases. This CDR3 contains 17 residues. The V segment lost 3 bases and the J segment 3 bases; nucleotides outside the gene matches: 10. Germline CDR1 reads SGHTA; CDR2 reads FQGTGA. Written as DNA, the CDR3 is TGTGCCAGCAGCTTTAAACCCGGGACAGACTCTAATGAAAAACTGTTTTTT. Encoded protein: CASSFKPGTDSNEKLFF.

This clonotype was observed at least ten times. The gene calls are TRBV12-3 or TRBV12-4 and TRBJ2-5; either TRBD1 or TRBD2 may supply D (5 bases each). The CDR3 is 13 amino acids. The V end lost 7 bases, the J end lost 5 bases, and 14 bases lay between the germline ends. The CDR3, as DNA: TGTGCCAGCACCAGGGCTAGCCCTGAGACCCAGTACTTC. Translation: CASTRASPETQYF.

The gene calls are TRBV29-1 and TRBJ2-7; D perhaps matches TRBD1 (6 bases). V dropped 6 bases and J dropped 11 bases, with 23 bases sitting between them. This CDR3 has 13 residues. Germline assignment: CDR1 SQVTM and CDR2 ANQGSEA. Here the CDR3 reads CSVRQVNTVREYF. CDR3 DNA sequence: TGCAGCGTCAGACAGGTAAACACCGTACGGGAGTACTTC.

This clonotype was seen a handful of times. The rearrangement links TRBV7-9 to TRBJ2-3; D unclear. Per germline, CDR1 SEHNR and CDR2 FQNEAQ (reference sequence). The CDR3 sequence is 14 residues long. V was shortened by 1 base and J by 2 bases, with 7 bases between the two germline ends. CDR3 nucleotide sequence: TGTGCCAGCAGCTTAGTCCCATTCACAGATACGCAGTATTTT. Translating it yields CASSLVPFTDTQYF. Supplemented by reference TRBV7-9 and TRBJ2-3, the full variable domain reads DTGVSQNPRHKITKRGQNVTFRCDPISEHNRLYWYRQTLGQGPEFLTYFQNEAQLEKSRLLSDRFSAERPKGSFSTLEIQRTEQGDSAMYLCASSLVPFTDTQYFGPGTRLTVL.

This clonotype was found a few times. The chain combines TRBV18 with TRBJ1-1, with a tentative D call TRBD1 (5 bases). Deletions cut 6 bases from V and 1 base from J, with 12 bases between. The length of the CDR3 is 14 residues. Looked up from germline, CDR1 is KGHSH and CDR2 is LQKENI. The CDR3, as DNA: TGTGCCAGCTCCCGGGACGTCCGGAACACTGAAGCTTTCTTT. This gives the protein CASSRDVRNTEAFF.

Details on this clonotype: The junction departs from the called germline gene at one end, perhaps through a read error. This chain joins TRBV10-2 and TRBJ2-1; D is unresolved. CDR1 and CDR2 from the germline V gene are WSHSY and SAAADI. The CDR3 is 11 residues long. CDR3 sequence: CASRENNERFF. CDR3 DNA sequence: TGCGCCAGCAGGGAAAACAATGAGCGGTTCTTC.

This clonotype has only a few counts. Being one base from a much bigger clone, this may be a read error. The V and J genes are TRBV29-1 and TRBJ1-2, with 9 nucleotides matching TRBD1. CDR1 and CDR2 (germline): SQVTM, ANQGSEA. The CDR3 runs to 12 residues. Germline trimming cut 8 bases from V and 8 bases from J; bases unmatched to any gene: 9. The CDR3 bases are TGCAGCACCGAACAGGGGGCAGGGGGCTACACCTTC. It specifies CSTEQGAGGYTF. Full variable domain (rest looked up from reference TRBV29-1 and TRBJ1-2): SAVISQKPSRDICQRGTSLTIQCQVDSQVTMMFWYRQQPGQSLTLIATANQGSEATYESGFVIDKFPISRPNLTFSTLTVSNMSPEDSSIYLCSTEQGAGGYTFGSGTRLTVV.

Ten or more counts support this clonotype. The DNA of the CDR3 is TGTGCCAGCAGTTACCCGACAGGGGCGGGCTCGACTTACAATCAGCCCCAGCATTTT. It yields the protein CASSYPTGAGSTYNQPQHF. The chain carries TRBV6-2 or TRBV6-3 and TRBJ1-5; 8 nucleotides align to TRBD1. The CDR3 has 19 residues. V lost 2 bases to trimming and J lost 3 bases; unmatched junction nucleotides: 15. Germline V gene sequence: CDR1 MNHEY, CDR2 SVGEGT.

The chain is built from TRBV14 and TRBJ1-4, with D possibly matching TRBD1 (5 bases). V lost 0 bases and J lost 6, with 5 bases in between. The CDR3 spans 13 residues. Germline assignment: CDR1 SGHDN and CDR2 FVKESK. DNA for the CDR3: TGTGCCAGCAGCCAAGAGACAGATGAAAAACTGTTTTTT. This encodes CASSQETDEKLFF.

This clonotype has at least ten counts. The rearrangement links TRBV24-1 to TRBJ2-1; no firm D call. CDR1 is KGHDR and CDR2 is SFDVKD in the germline V gene. Trimming pared 8 bases from V and 5 bases from J, leaving 12 bases between. The CDR3 covers 13 residues. The CDR3 nucleotides are TGTGCCACCAAAGGGTCGCTAAACAATGAGCAGTTCTTC. As protein: CATKGSLNNEQFF.

Concerning this clonotype itself: A much bigger clone sits one base away, suggesting this may be a read error. The chain has TRBV5-1 and TRBJ2-2; D is uncertain. Per germline, CDR1 SGHRS and CDR2 YFSETQ. There are 13 residues in the CDR3. The CDR3 DNA is TGCGCCGGCAGCTTGGGCAGAACCGGGGAGCTGTTTTTT. Encoded protein: CAGSLGRTGELFF.

For this clonotype: One junction end does not reproduce the germline sequence, and a read error may be involved. The V and J genes are TRBV11-2 and TRBJ1-4, with a weak D call TRBD1 (6 bases). CDR1 and CDR2 from the germline V gene are SGHAT and FQNNGV. The CDR3 totals 15 residues. DNA of the CDR3: TGTGCCAGCCGACAGAGGGGGGGGGCTAATGAAAAACGGTTTTTT. Protein sequence: CASRQRGGANEKRFF.

Ten or more counts support this clonotype. The rearrangement links TRBV27 to TRBJ2-1; 9 bases align to TRBD1. V shed 7 bases and J 4 bases; nucleotides not matched to a gene: 11. CDR3 length: 16 amino acids. Germline V CDR1 and CDR2: MNHEY, SMNVEV (reference sequence). Here the CDR3 DNA reads TGTGCCAGCACCTCCCAGGGGGGACAGGGATACAATGAGCAGTTCTTC. It yields the protein CASTSQGGQGYNEQFF.

This clonotype was seen repeatedly, ten times or more. The chain carries TRBV7-9 and TRBJ2-6; D gene unclear. Between the trimmed V and J ends, which lost 5 bases and 2 bases, there was a span of 4 bases. Germline CDR1 reads SEHNR; CDR2 reads FQNEAQ (reference sequence). The CDR3 runs to 13 residues. The CDR3 nucleotides read TGTGCCAGCAGCACCCCTGGGGCCAACGTCCTGACTTTC. This gives the protein CASSTPGANVLTF.

Ten or more counts support this clonotype. This chain connects TRBV11-2 to TRBJ1-1; possible D gene TRBD1, 5 bases. Germline V lookup: CDR1 SGHAT, CDR2 FQNNGV. V gave up 3 bases and J gave up 1 base, with 9 bases separating them. This CDR3 has 14 amino acids. CDR3 sequence: CASSLVGGNTEAFF. The DNA of the CDR3 is TGTGCCAGCAGCTTGGTTGGGGGGAACACTGAAGCTTTCTTT.

This clonotype was seen repeatedly, ten times or more. The chain carries TRBV4-3 and TRBJ2-5; no reliable D call. The V and J ends lost 1 base and 3 bases respectively, with 15 bases between them. The germline V gene has CDR1 LGHNA and CDR2 YSLEER. The CDR3 covers 16 residues. CDR3 coding DNA: TGCGCCAGCAGCCAAGGGCCGCCGACGGGTGAAGAGACCCAGTACTTC. It is translated as CASSQGPPTGEETQYF.

This clonotype was seen ten or more times. The gene calls are TRBV5-4 and TRBJ2-1; TRBD2 matches at 10 bases. V was clipped by 2 bases and J by 10 bases; unmatched bases: 9. The CDR3 spans 15 residues. Per the germline V gene, CDR1 is SGHNT and CDR2 is YYREEE (reference sequence). The CDR3 sequence: CASSFPGTSAPEQFF. DNA of the CDR3: TGTGCCAGCAGCTTTCCCGGGACTAGCGCCCCGGAGCAGTTCTTC.